In its sample, the clone carrying this T cell receptor (beta chain) was seen many times. Its specificity is not known. The DNA ends 3 residues before the CDR3 does, and the rest of the CDR3 is filled in from the germline J gene. The protocol was immunoSEQ multiplex PCR, while the TCRdb copy is restricted to in-frame clones and leaves out a portion. Altogether tens of thousands of clones were found in the sample, and no singletons occur. This sample is drawn from a study of T cell clonality in common variable immunodeficiency. General study points: Fewer TCRbeta clones were shared among CVID subjects than controls. TCRbeta clonality was increased in CVID versus healthy controls. Reportedly, TCR beta sequences from common variable immunodeficiency showed fewer deletions and N-nucleotide insertions.

Blood samples were heparinized, about 4.5 to 8.5 ml per donor. The CDR3 is 14 amino acids. Trimming shortened V by 5 bases and J by 5 bases, and 14 bases separated the two germline ends. CDR1 is MNHEY and CDR2 is SMNVEV in the germline V gene (reference sequence). Sequencing was performed on peripheral blood mononuclear cells. This clonotype originated in a person between 18 and 69 years old in good health. The V gene is TRBV27, the J gene TRBJ2-3; D gene ambiguous. The CDR3 is CASSPRYFRDTQYF. CDR3 DNA, as far as it was read: TGTGCCAGCAGTCCACGATACTTTCGAGATACG.